The 5 T cell receptor beta chains given below trace back to one sample, sequenced in a study of Ad26.COV2.S vaccination and SARS-CoV-2 variants. The method was immunoSEQ multiplex PCR; TCRdb's version includes in-frame clones alone and lacks a portion of them. The data show over 250,000 clones, roughly 86% seen once. The treatment: about 20 received Ad26.COV2.S at low or high dose, single or two shots; roughly 5 received placebo; per-sample allocation not given. At day 63 after the first vaccine or placebo injection, samples were drawn. Source: peripheral blood, taken in a trial of Ad26.COV2.S vaccine versus placebo. All receptors come from a person between 18 and 65 years old who received the Ad26.COV2.S COVID-19 vaccine or a placebo.

V is TRBV27 and J is TRBJ2-7; the D is unclear. This CDR3 contains 14 residues. Germline V CDR1 and CDR2: MNHEY, SMNVEV (reference sequence). V was trimmed by 6 bases and J by 2 bases, leaving 14 bases between them. The CDR3 loop reads CASSPRVSTYEQYF. The CDR3 DNA reads as TGTGCCAGCAGCCCCCGAGTATCCACCTACGAGCAGTACTTC.

The V gene is TRBV6-6, the J gene TRBJ2-7, with D perhaps matching TRBD1 or TRBD2 (5 bases each). CDR1 and CDR2 from the germline V gene are MNHNY and SVGAGI (reference sequence). The CDR3 is made up of 14 amino acids. The V end lost 6 bases, the J end lost 3 bases, and 15 bases lay between the germline ends. CDR3 nucleotide sequence: TGTGCCAGCAGACTGACGGGGCTAAGCTACGAGCAGTACTTC. Amino acid sequence: CASRLTGLSYEQYF.

In this sample, this clone turned up once. The V and J genes are TRBV5-8 and TRBJ2-3; possibly TRBD2 for D (5 bases). Trimming left V 4 bases short and J 1 base short, with 13 bases between. The CDR3 runs 15 residues. CDR1 is SGHTS and CDR2 is YDEGEE in the germline V gene. DNA of the CDR3: TGTGCCAGCAGCAGTCAGACTATCCGCACAGATACGCAGTATTTT. This encodes CASSSQTIRTDTQYF.

The chain is built from TRBV2 and TRBJ2-1, with a possible D match to TRBD1 (5 bases). In germline, CDR1 is SNHLY, CDR2 FYNNEI. The CDR3 has 14 residues. Between the trimmed V and J ends, which lost 7 bases and 3 bases, there was a span of 13 bases. The CDR3 bases are TGTGCCAGCACCCTAGGTAGGGGCTACAATGAGCAGTTCTTC. The encoded protein is CASTLGRGYNEQFF.

This clone has just a few counts. The chain couples TRBV30 to TRBJ1-5; unclear D gene. Germline lookup yields CDR1 GTSNPN and CDR2 SVGIG (reference sequence). CDR3 size: 14 residues. Trimming removed 0 bases at V and 4 bases at J, with 10 bases between. The CDR3 loop reads CAWSVLAANQPQHF. The CDR3 nucleotides are TGTGCCTGGAGTGTACTAGCCGCTAATCAGCCCCAGCATTTT.